This T cell receptor beta chain derives from a study of identical twins. The V segment lost 5 bases and the J segment 0 bases; nucleotides outside the gene matches: 6. CDR3 length equals 16 residues. Study findings and constraints: Reduced insertions were recorded for abundant cord blood beta clonotypes, with no such pattern in memory repertoires. Zero-insertion analyses could be partly confounded by invariant MAIT and iNKT cells.

This clonotype appeared many times. Its antigen is not known. Template switching added a universal primer site, and cDNA bore unique molecular identifiers. TCRdb independently ran MiXCR on the 5' RACE reads; one entry per CDR3 protein. The sample lists 700,000 to 950,000 distinct CDR3 sequences; 9% to 15% were seen once. A further study also used this sample, focusing on yellow fever vaccine responses in identical twins.

The chain uses TRBV12-3 or TRBV12-4 and TRBJ2-2, with TRBD1 matching 7 bases. The material sequenced was PBMCs. The TCR sequence derives from a woman between 18 and 29 years old in good health. DNA for the CDR3: TGTGCCAGCAGTCCAAGGACAGGCGCGAACACCGGGGAGCTGTTTTTT. This codes for CASSPRTGANTGELFF.